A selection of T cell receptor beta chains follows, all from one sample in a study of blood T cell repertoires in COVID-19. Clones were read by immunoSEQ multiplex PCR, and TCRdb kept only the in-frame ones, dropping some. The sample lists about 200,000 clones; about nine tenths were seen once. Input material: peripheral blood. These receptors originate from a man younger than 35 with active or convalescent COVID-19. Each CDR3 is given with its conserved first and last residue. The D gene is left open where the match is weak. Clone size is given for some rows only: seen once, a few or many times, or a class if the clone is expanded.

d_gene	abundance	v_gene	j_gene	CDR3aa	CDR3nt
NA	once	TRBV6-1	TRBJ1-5	CASSDIFNQPQHF	TGTGCCAGCAGTGATATATTCAATCAGCCCCAGCATTTT
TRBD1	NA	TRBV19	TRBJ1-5	CASSILATGDFWSNQPQHF	TGTGCCAGTAGTATATTAGCGACAGGGGACTTCTGGAGCAATCAGCCCCAGCATTTT
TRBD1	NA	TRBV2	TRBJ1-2	CASSVTGDAFYGYTF	TGTGCCAGCAGTGTTACAGGGGACGCTTTCTATGGCTACACCTTC
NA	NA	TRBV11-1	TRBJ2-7	CASSLGSVAEQYF	TGTGCCAGCAGCTTAGGGTCAGTTGCCGAGCAGTACTTC
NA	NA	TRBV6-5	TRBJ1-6	CASSYGGRGNSPLHF	TGTGCCAGCAGTTACGGAGGGCGTGGTAATTCACCCCTCCACTTT
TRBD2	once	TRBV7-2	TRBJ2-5	CASSPTLAGQETQYF	TGTGCCAGCAGCCCCACGCTAGCGGGGCAAGAGACCCAGTACTTC
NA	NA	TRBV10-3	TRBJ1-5	CAISEDSEGNQPQHF	TGTGCCATCAGTGAGGACAGTGAGGGCAATCAGCCCCAGCATTTT
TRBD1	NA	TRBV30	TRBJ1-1	CAWSGQGAWNTEAFF	TGTGCCTGGAGTGGGCAGGGGGCGTGGAACACTGAAGCTTTCTTT
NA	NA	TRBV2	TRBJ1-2	CASSGDSGGYTF	TGTGCCAGCAGTGGGGACTCGGGGGGCTACACCTTC
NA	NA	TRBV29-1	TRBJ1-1	CSVVPGGSTEAFF	TGCAGCGTTGTTCCCGGGGGGAGCACTGAAGCTTTCTTT
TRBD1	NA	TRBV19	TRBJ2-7	CASSPNRDSTYEQYF	TGTGCCAGTAGTCCCAACCGGGACAGTACCTACGAGCAGTACTTC
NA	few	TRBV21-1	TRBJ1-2	CASENPPGQGNYGYTF	TGTGCCAGCGAGAATCCACCCGGACAGGGTAACTATGGCTACACCTTC
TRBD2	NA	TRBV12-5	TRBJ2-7	CASGHSGTPYEQYF	TGTGCTAGTGGCCATAGCGGGACCCCCTACGAGCAGTACTTC
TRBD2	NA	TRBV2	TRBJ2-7	CASKGLAGDHEQYF	TGTGCCAGCAAAGGGCTAGCGGGGGACCACGAGCAGTACTTC
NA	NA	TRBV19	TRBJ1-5	CASSIAAGGNQPQHF	TGTGCCAGTAGTATAGCGGCGGGGGGAAATCAGCCCCAGCATTTT
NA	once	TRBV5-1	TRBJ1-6	CASSLGHSPLHF	TGCGCCAGCAGCTTGGGGCATTCACCCCTCCACTTT
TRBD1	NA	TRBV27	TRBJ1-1	CASSLAQGGTEAFF	TGTGCCAGCAGTTTAGCACAGGGGGGCACTGAAGCTTTCTTT
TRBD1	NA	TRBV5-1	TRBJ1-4	CASSPVGQGEKLFF	TGCGCCAGCAGCCCGGTTGGACAGGGCGAAAAACTGTTTTTT
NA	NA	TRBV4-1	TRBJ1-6	CASSQDMRDSPLHF	TGCGCCAGCAGCCAAGATATGAGGGATTCACCCCTCCACTTT
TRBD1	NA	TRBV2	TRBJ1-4	CASSLRTGGNEKLFF	TGTGCCAGCAGTTTAAGGACAGGAGGTAATGAAAAACTGTTTTTT
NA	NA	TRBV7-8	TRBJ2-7	CASSTDRIYYEQYF	TGTGCCAGCAGCACCGACAGGATATACTACGAGCAGTACTTC
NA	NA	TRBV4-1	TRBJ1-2	CASSQDRMMSNYGYTF	TGCGCCAGCAGCCAAGATCGTATGATGAGTAACTATGGCTACACCTTC
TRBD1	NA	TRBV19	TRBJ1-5	CASSTNRGPQHF	TGTGCCAGTAGTACCAACAGGGGCCCCCAGCATTTT
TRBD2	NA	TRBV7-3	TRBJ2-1	CASSPGGVYNEQFF	TGTGCCAGCAGCCCCGGGGGGGTCTACAATGAGCAGTTCTTC
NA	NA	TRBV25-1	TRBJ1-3	CASSAYRGSLTGNTIYF	TGTGCCAGCAGTGCCTATAGGGGATCCCTTACTGGAAACACCATATATTTT
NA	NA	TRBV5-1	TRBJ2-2	CASSSQGTATGELFF	TGCGCCAGCAGCTCACAGGGTACGGCCACCGGGGAGCTGTTTTTT
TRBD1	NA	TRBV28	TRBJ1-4	CASSPSQGAEEKLFF	TGTGCCAGCAGTCCATCACAGGGGGCAGAGGAAAAACTGTTTTTT
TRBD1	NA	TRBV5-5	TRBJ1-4	CASSFLQGNEKLFF	TGTGCCAGCAGCTTTTTACAGGGGAATGAAAAACTGTTTTTT
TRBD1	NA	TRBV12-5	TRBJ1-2	CASGLENRGGYTF	TGTGCTAGTGGTTTGGAAAACAGGGGCGGCTACACCTTC
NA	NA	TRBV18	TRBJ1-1	CASSPAKSLLRGLNTEAFF	TGTGCCAGCTCACCCGCTAAATCTCTTCTAAGGGGTCTAAACACTGAAGCTTTCTTT
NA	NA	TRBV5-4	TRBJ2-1	CASSRSGDSYNEQFF	TGTGCCAGCAGCAGGTCGGGAGATTCATACAATGAGCAGTTCTTC
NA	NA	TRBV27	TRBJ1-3	CASSLGVSRGNTIYF	TGTGCCAGCAGTTTAGGTGTGTCGCGGGGAAACACCATATATTTT
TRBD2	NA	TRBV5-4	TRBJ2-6	CASSLPAGSGANVLTF	TGTGCCAGCAGCTTACCAGCGGGGTCTGGGGCCAACGTCCTGACTTTC
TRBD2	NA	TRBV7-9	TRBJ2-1	CASSLSGSSRGEQFF	TGTGCCAGCAGCTTAAGCGGGAGCTCTAGGGGTGAGCAGTTCTTC
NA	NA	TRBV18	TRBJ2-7	CASSPPAGIYEQYF	TGTGCCAGCTCACCACCTGCGGGGATCTACGAGCAGTACTTC
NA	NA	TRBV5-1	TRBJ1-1	CASSPPGSRTEAFF	TGCGCCAGCAGCCCCCCGGGGTCGCGGACTGAAGCTTTCTTT
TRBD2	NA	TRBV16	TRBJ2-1	CASSQSGGNEQFF	TGTGCCAGCAGCCAATCGGGAGGGAATGAGCAGTTCTTC
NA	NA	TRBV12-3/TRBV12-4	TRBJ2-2	CASSPANTGELFF	TGTGCCAGCAGCCCCGCGAACACCGGGGAGCTGTTTTTT
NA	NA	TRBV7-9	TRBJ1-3	CASSHTNSGNTIYF	TGTGCCAGCAGCCATACAAACTCTGGAAACACCATATATTTT
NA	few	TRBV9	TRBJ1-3	CASSGHRAGNTIYF	TGTGCCAGCAGCGGACACAGGGCTGGAAACACCATATATTTT
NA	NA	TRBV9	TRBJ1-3	CASSVASDPSGNTIYF	TGTGCCAGCAGCGTAGCATCAGATCCCTCTGGAAACACCATATATTTT
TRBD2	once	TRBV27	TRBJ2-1	CASKLAGARENEQFF	TGTGCCAGCAAATTAGCGGGAGCGAGGGAGAATGAGCAGTTCTTC
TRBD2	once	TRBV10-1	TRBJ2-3	CASSEKRGGTDTQYF	TGCGCCAGCAGTGAAAAGCGGGGGGGAACAGATACGCAGTATTTT
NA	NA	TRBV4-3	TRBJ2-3	CASSQDTQRGTDTQYF	TGCGCCAGCAGCCAAGATACCCAGCGGGGCACAGATACGCAGTATTTT
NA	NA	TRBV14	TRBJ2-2	CASSQELAGGFAGELFF	TGTGCCAGCAGCCAAGAACTGGCAGGGGGGTTCGCCGGGGAGCTGTTTTTT
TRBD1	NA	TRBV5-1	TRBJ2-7	CASSLDSTGSSYEQYF	TGCGCCAGCAGCTTGGATTCGACAGGGAGCTCCTACGAGCAGTACTTC
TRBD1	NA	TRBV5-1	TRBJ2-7	CASSPGTGEYHEQYF	TGCGCCAGCAGCCCCGGGACAGGGGAGTACCACGAGCAGTACTTC
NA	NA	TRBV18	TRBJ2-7	CASSPQDTYEQYF	TGTGCCAGCTCCCCCCAGGATACCTACGAGCAGTACTTC
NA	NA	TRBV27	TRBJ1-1	CASSLIGATTEAFF	TGTGCCAGCAGTTTGATAGGGGCTACGACTGAAGCTTTCTTT
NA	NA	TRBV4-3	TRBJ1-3	CASSQFTGGNTIYF	TGCGCCAGCAGCCAATTTACAGGAGGAAACACCATATATTTT
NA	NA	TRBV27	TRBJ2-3	CASSLRGTDTQYF	TGTGCCAGCAGTTTGCGGGGCACAGATACGCAGTATTTT
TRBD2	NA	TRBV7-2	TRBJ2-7	CASSLGGASGIHEQYF	TGTGCCAGCAGCTTAGGTGGGGCTAGCGGGATTCACGAGCAGTACTTC
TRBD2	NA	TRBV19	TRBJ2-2	CASSSSGRGSGELFF	TGTGCCAGTAGCTCAAGCGGGAGGGGGTCCGGGGAGCTGTTTTTT
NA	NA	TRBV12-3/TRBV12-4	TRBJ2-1	CASSLQGNEQFF	TGTGCCAGCAGCTTACAGGGAAACGAGCAGTTCTTC